The T cell receptor beta chain described here comes from a study of cytomegalovirus exposure and HLA in healthy donors. Study results and limitations: Reported performance of the classifier showed diagnosis of cytomegalovirus status with high specificity and sensitivity. The study had only CMV serostatus as immune exposure information. The study reported that TCR beta sequences accurately predicted HLA-A and HLA-B alleles in most subjects. With later analysis, a missense DCLRE1C variant became linked to TCR beta V- and J-gene trimming.

It was with 60 Vbeta and 13 Jbeta primers that the PCR ran. Repertoires were generated with immunoSEQ multiplex PCR, while TCRdb's copy carries only in-frame clones and drops some. The sample consists of over 30,000 clones, around 60% of them appearing once. This clone occurred a few times. The antigen remains undetermined. The CDR3 length is 14 residues. The germline CDR1 and CDR2 sequences are MNHNS and SASEGT. The ends lost 2 bases at V and 5 bases at J; junction bases unmatched: 2. The chain combines TRBV6-1 with TRBJ2-7, with 11 bases identical to TRBD1. Sequencing input: PBMCs. The source of this sequence is a man aged 50 to 60 in good health and CMV-seropositive. The CDR3 spells CASSELDRGHEQYF. The DNA for the CDR3 is TGTGCCAGCAGTGAATTGGACAGGGGGCACGAGCAGTACTTC.